This T cell receptor (beta chain) was captured in a study of CD8 T cells in ankylosing spondylitis. The study, taken as a whole, reports: Ankylosing spondylitis blood appeared to carry a characteristic TCR beta motif of 7 or 8 highly homologous variants.

TCRdb ran MiXCR on the 5' RACE reads and lists one entry per CDR3 protein. The sample contains about 540,000 distinct CDR3 sequences, roughly an eighth of which appear only once. Worth noting for this clonotype: Its antigen is still unknown.

Germline assignment: CDR1 LGHDT and CDR2 YNNKEL (reference sequence). CDR3 length: 15 amino acids. With 0 bases removed from V and 4 bases from J, the gap between germline ends came to 12 bases. This sequence joins TRBV3-1 and TRBJ1-2; TRBD1 might be the D (6 bases). This receptor was obtained from a male donor with ankylosing spondylitis. Sequenced: blood, either unsorted or a sorted T cell fraction (not recorded which). CDR3 region: CASSQDQDSLYGYTF. CDR3 in DNA: TGTGCCAGCAGCCAAGATCAGGACAGCCTCTATGGCTACACCTTC.